This T cell receptor beta chain was identified in a study of HIV-infected patients and healthy controls. Study-wide results and limits: Study cohorts differed slightly in age and sex, but this did not explain diversity differences.

The CDR3 sequence is 11 residues long. Trimming stripped 3 bases from V and 5 bases from J, with 4 bases between. Germline assignment: CDR1 DFQATT and CDR2 SNEGSKA (reference sequence). Reverse transcription used 450 to 650 ng RNA and constant-region primers for alpha and beta. Alpha and beta chain libraries were made separately by chain-specific third strand synthesis with multiplexing indices. One primer pair amplified all rearrangements per chain; each cDNA got molecular barcodes. TCRdb re-analysed the 5' RACE reads in MiXCR, keeping a single row per CDR3 protein. There are some 9,000 distinct CDR3 sequences in the sample; 8% occur only once, and 30% to 35% lies in the top ten. By share, this clonotype counts as medium-sized. Its target is not known. All unsorted peripheral T cells were captured because whole blood was used without fractionation. An approximately 2.5 ml peripheral blood sample was taken for RNA.

The chain recombines TRBV20-1 with TRBJ2-2; D call uncertain. The specimen comprised blood, sampled before antiretroviral therapy. The TCR sequence derives from an adult with HIV infection. The donor label of this sample is uncertain. CDR3 amino acids: CSARGTGELFF. As DNA, the CDR3 is TGCAGTGCTAGGGGTACCGGGGAGCTGTTTTTT.